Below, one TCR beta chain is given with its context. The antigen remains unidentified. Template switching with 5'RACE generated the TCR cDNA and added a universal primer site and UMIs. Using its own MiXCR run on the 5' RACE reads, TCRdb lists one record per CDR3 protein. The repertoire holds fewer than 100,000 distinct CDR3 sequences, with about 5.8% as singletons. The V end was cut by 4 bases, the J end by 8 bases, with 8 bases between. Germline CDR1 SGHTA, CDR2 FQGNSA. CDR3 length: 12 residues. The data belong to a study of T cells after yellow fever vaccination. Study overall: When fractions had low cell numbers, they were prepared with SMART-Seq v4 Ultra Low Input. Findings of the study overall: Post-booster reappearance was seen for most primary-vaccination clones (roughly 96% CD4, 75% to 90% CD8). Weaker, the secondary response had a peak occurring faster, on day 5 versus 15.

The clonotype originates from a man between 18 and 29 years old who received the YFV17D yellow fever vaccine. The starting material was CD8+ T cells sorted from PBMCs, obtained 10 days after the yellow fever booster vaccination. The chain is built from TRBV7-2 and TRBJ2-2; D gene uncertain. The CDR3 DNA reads TGTGCCAGCAGCTCCCGCCCGGGGGAGCTGTTTTTT. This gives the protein CASSSRPGELFF.